This passage covers 14 T cell receptor beta chains from one sample sequenced in a study of Ad26.COV2.S vaccination and SARS-CoV-2 variants (dated by TCRdb to the early 2020s). Libraries were constructed by the immunoSEQ multiplex PCR assay. TCRdb provides this immuneACCESS table in a form limited to in-frame rearrangements. Some clones are lacking; in checked studies, under half of them reflect an unresolved V gene, and why the rest are absent is not known. Recorded for this sample are about 380,000 clones; 83% of them occurred a single time. Together, the top ten hold about 7.1% of the sample. The treatment or condition label, as the study defines it: some 19 received Ad26.COV2.S at low or high dose, single or two shots; about 5 received placebo; per-sample allocation not given. Repertoires of vaccine and placebo recipients were sequenced from samples collected on day 63 after the first injection.

Sequenced material: peripheral blood, taken in a trial of Ad26.COV2.S vaccine versus placebo. These receptors were obtained from a person between 18 and 59 years old who received the Ad26.COV2.S COVID-19 vaccine or a placebo.

The chain couples TRBV4-1 to TRBJ1-1, with TRBD1 matching 11 bases. Germline CDR1 MGHRA, CDR2 YSYEKL. CDR3 length equals 15 residues. J was trimmed by 3 bases and V by 1 base; bases with no gene match: 1. The CDR3 DNA reads as TGCGCCAGCAGCCAAGCGGGACAGGGGGACACTGAAGCTTTCTTT. It yields the protein CASSQAGQGDTEAFF.

This clone was seen just once. The chain has TRBV10-3 and TRBJ1-5; TRBD1 matches at 7 bases. The CDR3 spans 16 residues. J lost 4 bases, V lost 3 bases, and 9 bases had no gene match. Germline CDR1 ENHRY, CDR2 SYGVKD. The DNA for the CDR3 is TGTGCCATCAGTGAAGGGCAGGGGGTTGGGAATCAGCCCCAGCATTTT. It encodes CAISEGQGVGNQPQHF.

This sequence joins TRBV5-8 and TRBJ2-1, with D unresolved. Germline CDR1 reads SGHTS; CDR2 reads YDEGEE. Trimming left V 2 bases short and J 7 bases short, with 7 bases between. This CDR3 has 12 amino acids. The CDR3 DNA reads as TGTGCCAGCAGCTTTAATATGAATGAGCAGTTCTTC. It is translated as CASSFNMNEQFF.

The chain carries TRBV24-1 and TRBJ1-2, with D unresolved. From germline, CDR1 is KGHDR and CDR2 SFDVKD. V was cut by 4 bases and J by 2 bases, with 10 bases left in between. The CDR3 consists of 14 residues. The CDR3 loop reads CATSDPGYNYGYTF. The CDR3 DNA sequence: TGTGCCACCAGTGACCCAGGTTACAACTATGGCTACACCTTC.

The gene calls are TRBV30 and TRBJ2-2, with a tentative D call TRBD2 (6 bases). Trimming stripped 0 bases from V and 2 bases from J, with 7 bases between. The CDR3 runs 14 residues. Germline V gives CDR1 GTSNPN, CDR2 SVGIG (reference sequence). CDR3 protein: CAWSVGLNTGELFF. In DNA, the CDR3 is TGTGCCTGGAGTGTGGGACTTAACACCGGGGAGCTGTTTTTT.

The chain recombines TRBV4-1 with TRBJ1-1; TRBD1 might be the D (6 bases). V gave up 3 bases and J gave up 6 bases, with 17 bases separating them. Germline assignment: CDR1 MGHRA and CDR2 YSYEKL. The CDR3 totals 15 residues. CDR3 protein: CASSQNTGFNAEAFF. The CDR3 DNA follows: TGCGCCAGCAGCCAGAATACAGGGTTTAACGCTGAAGCTTTCTTT.

In DNA, the CDR3 is TGTGCCAGCAGCTTAGGTCCGGGACAGTACTACGAGCAGTACTTC. This gives the protein CASSLGPGQYYEQYF. J is TRBJ2-7 and V is TRBV7-8; 7 bases are shared with TRBD1. The CDR3 contains 15 residues. The germline gives CDR1 SGHVS, CDR2 FQNEAQ. V dropped 1 base and J dropped 3; count of bases not matched to a gene: 6.

J is TRBJ2-1 and V is TRBV7-9; 12 nucleotides line up with TRBD2. The CDR3 has 16 residues. J was trimmed by 7 bases and V by 1 base; bases with no gene match: 5. CDR1 SEHNR and CDR2 FQNEAQ come from the germline V gene (reference sequence). The CDR3 reads CASSLGASGRGNEQFF. The CDR3 region has the DNA TGTGCCAGCAGCTTAGGAGCTAGCGGGAGGGGGAATGAGCAGTTCTTC.

This chain joins TRBV5-1 and TRBJ2-2; D perhaps matches TRBD1 (6 bases). V was pared by 2 bases and J by 6 bases, with 8 bases between. Germline V gene sequence: CDR1 SGHRS, CDR2 YFSETQ. The CDR3 has 13 residues. CDR3 protein: CASSFTGPGELFF. The CDR3, as DNA: TGCGCCAGCAGCTTTACAGGGCCCGGGGAGCTGTTTTTT.

The chain is built from TRBV5-4 and TRBJ2-1; D possibly corresponds to TRBD1 (5 bases). CDR1 is SGHNT and CDR2 is YYREEE in the germline V gene (reference sequence). Deletions cut 2 bases from V and 10 bases from J, with 10 bases between. The length of the CDR3 is 12 residues. CDR3 nucleotide sequence: TGTGCCAGCAGCTTAGGGGCTAGGGAGCAGTTCTTC. The encoded protein is CASSLGAREQFF.

The V gene is TRBV4-1, the J gene TRBJ1-5, with unresolved D. Germline values: CDR1 MGHRA, CDR2 YSYEKL. CDR3 length: 14 amino acids. V gave up 4 bases and J gave up 3 bases, with 10 bases separating them. CDR3 protein: CASSRAGSNQPQHF. CDR3 DNA: TGCGCCAGCAGCCGTGCGGGGTCCAATCAGCCCCAGCATTTT.

A few counts support this clone. Other DNA sequences within the sample encode an identical CDR3. The chain employs TRBV7-9 and TRBJ1-5, with D unresolved. The germline CDR1 and CDR2 sequences are SEHNR and FQNEAQ (reference sequence). Trimming removed 1 base from V and 5 bases from J, with 3 bases in between. CDR3 length: 12 residues. The DNA of the CDR3 is TGTGCCAGCAGCTTAGGGGATCAGCCCCAGCATTTT. The encoded protein is CASSLGDQPQHF.

The chain is built from TRBV12-3 or TRBV12-4 and TRBJ2-1; D possibly corresponds to TRBD1 (6 bases). The CDR3 loop spans 11 amino acids. Trimming took off 5 bases at V and 10 bases at J, with 9 bases between the two ends. The CDR3 nucleotides are TGTGCCAGCAGTGGGGGCCAGGAGCAGTTCTTC. Its translation: CASSGGQEQFF.

This chain links TRBV5-4 with TRBJ1-1, with D tentatively TRBD1 (5 bases). CDR3 size: 13 residues. Germline loops: CDR1 SGHNT, CDR2 YYREEE (reference sequence). Trimming removed 5 bases from V and 7 bases from J, with 15 bases in between. The CDR3 nucleotides read TGTGCCAGCAGGTTCTCCGGGCAGGGTGAAGCTTTCTTT. Its protein product is CASRFSGQGEAFF.